What follows are 19 T cell receptor beta chains derived from one specimen sequenced in a study of blood T cells in healthy people across ages (dated by TCRdb to about 2015). The library was made by 5' RACE. The instrument given in TCRdb is Illumina HiSeq 2500. A second 7 to 11 cycle PCR used a sample-barcoded 5' primer and a J-beta primer mix. TCRdb passed the public sequencing reads through fastp at Q25 and MiXCR, retaining productive beta sequences. Every CDR3 protein is listed once, alongside the most common genes and DNA of its rows. The sample yields 1.5 million to 2 million distinct CDR3 sequences; roughly 49% were counted once. The top ten clonotypes cover around 2.1% of the sample. Sequencing was performed on blood. The source of these receptors is a woman aged 40 to 55 in good health.

This clonotype has just a few counts. V usage is TRBV2 and J usage is TRBJ2-7; no firm D call. The CDR3 consists of 11 residues. V dropped 4 bases and J dropped 6 bases, with 7 bases sitting between them. Per the germline V gene, CDR1 is SNHLY and CDR2 is FYNNEI. The CDR3 loop reads CASSVIGEQYF. In nucleotides, the CDR3 is TGTGCCAGCAGTGTGATTGGCGAGCAGTACTTC.

This clonotype was found a few times. The chain recombines TRBV6-5 with TRBJ2-1, with TRBD2 identical over 7 bases. V was clipped by 5 bases and J by 7 bases; unmatched bases: 5. The CDR3 covers 13 residues. Germline CDR1 and CDR2: MNHEY and SVGAGI. The CDR3 sequence: CASSRLARNEQFF. Written as DNA, the CDR3 is TGTGCCAGCAGTCGACTAGCAAGGAATGAGCAGTTCTTC.

This chain links TRBV6-2 or TRBV6-3 with TRBJ2-4, with D perhaps matching TRBD2 (5 bases). The V and J ends lost 2 bases and 13 bases respectively, with 15 bases between them. Germline CDR1 and CDR2: MNHEY and SVGEGT. The CDR3 totals 13 residues. CDR3 protein: CASSYGYPREQYF. DNA of the CDR3: TGTGCCAGCAGTTACGGTTATCCTAGGGAGCAGTACTTC.

V gene TRBV5-1 combines with J gene TRBJ2-6; D is ambiguous. Trimming shortened V by 2 bases and J by 0 bases, and 18 bases separated the two germline ends. The CDR3 contains 19 residues. Looked up from germline, CDR1 is SGHRS and CDR2 is YFSETQ. The CDR3 sequence is CASSLNSGSFSSGANVLTF. As DNA, the CDR3 is TGCGCCAGCAGCTTAAATTCGGGCAGCTTCAGCTCTGGGGCCAACGTCCTGACTTTC. Complete variable domain (other parts from reference TRBV5-1 and TRBJ2-6): KAGVTQTPRYLIKTRGQQVTLSCSPISGHRSVSWYQQTPGQGLQFLFEYFSETQRNKGNFPGRFSGRQFSNSRSEMNVSTLELGDSALYLCASSLNSGSFSSGANVLTFGAGSRLTVL.

This clonotype was recorded once. The chain recombines TRBV29-1 with TRBJ1-1; 7 bases fit TRBD1. The ends lost 2 bases at V and 4 bases at J; junction bases unmatched: 4. The CDR3 is made up of 13 amino acids. CDR1 is SQVTM, CDR2 ANQGSEA, per germline. The CDR3 sequence: CSVEIDRVTEAFF. The CDR3 bases are TGCAGCGTTGAAATAGACAGGGTCACTGAAGCTTTCTTT.

V is TRBV28 and J is TRBJ2-5, with D perhaps TRBD1 (6 bases). The tail of the sequence fits TRBJ2-7 better, so the J call may be wrong. Per the germline V gene, CDR1 is MDHEN and CDR2 is SYDVKM. The CDR3 has 14 residues. The CDR3 sequence is CASSFEGHFYEQYF. Here the CDR3 DNA reads TGTGCCAGCAGTTTCGAGGGACACTTCTACGAGCAGTACTTC.

V and J are TRBV6-2 or TRBV6-3 and TRBJ2-5; D not certain. V lost 10 bases, J lost 11 bases, and 23 bases lay in between. Per the germline V gene, CDR1 is MNHEY and CDR2 is SVGEGT. The CDR3 totals 13 residues. DNA for the CDR3: TGTGCCATCCTGCCCTATGCCGGCGATGAGCAGTACTTC. This sequence encodes CAILPYAGDEQYF.

The V gene is TRBV20-1, the J gene TRBJ2-1; TRBD1 matches 10 bases. Germline-derived CDR1 and CDR2 are DFQATT and SNEGSKA (reference sequence). Unmatched junction bases numbered 10, after V lost 3 bases and J lost 5 bases. The CDR3 consists of 16 residues. The CDR3 DNA is TGCAGTGCTAGGAACCGTGGGACAGGGGTCCACAATGAGCAGTTCTTC. Translating it yields CSARNRGTGVHNEQFF.

The chain couples TRBV5-5 to TRBJ2-1; 9 bases line up with TRBD2. The V and J ends lost 0 bases and 7 bases, in that order; junction bases with no gene match: 5. Germline CDR1 and CDR2: SGHKS and YYEKEE (reference sequence). The CDR3 runs to 15 residues. The CDR3 sequence is CASSLGLAVPNEQFF. The CDR3 nucleotides are TGTGCCAGCAGCTTGGGACTAGCGGTGCCGAATGAGCAGTTCTTC.

In this sample, this clonotype turned up a few times. This rearrangement joins TRBV12-3 or TRBV12-4 to TRBJ2-5, with 11 bases aligning to TRBD2. The V and J ends lost 7 bases and 2 bases, in that order; junction bases with no gene match: 9. The CDR3 has 16 amino acids. CDR3 in DNA: TGTGCCAGCACCTATACTAGCGGGGGACCGCAAGAGACCCAGTACTTC. The encoded protein is CASTYTSGGPQETQYF.

The chain uses TRBV7-2 and TRBJ1-5; D is undetermined. The CDR3 spans 15 residues. Between the trimmed V and J ends, which lost 5 bases and 5 bases, there was a span of 16 bases. CDR1 is SGHTA and CDR2 is FQGNSA in the germline V gene. CDR3 protein: CASSGGVGFDQPQHF. The CDR3 DNA reads as TGTGCCAGCAGCGGCGGGGTGGGGTTCGATCAGCCCCAGCATTTT. The variable domain in full, completed from reference TRBV7-2 and TRBJ1-5, reads GAGVSQSPSNKVTEKGKDVELRCDPISGHTALYWYRQSLGQGLEFLIYFQGNSAPDKSGLPSDRFSAERTGGSVSTLTIQRTQQEDSAVYLCASSGGVGFDQPQHFGDGTRLSIL.

The J gene is TRBJ2-1, the V gene TRBV3-1; D may correspond to TRBD1 or TRBD2 (5 bases each). CDR1 and CDR2 (germline): LGHDT, YNNKEL (reference sequence). The length of the CDR3 is 16 residues. V shed 6 bases and J shed 8 bases, with 23 bases lying between them. The CDR3 DNA reads as TGTGCCAGCAGTCGCGTCCCGGGACCCGTAAGGGATGAGCAGTTCTTC. Its protein product is CASSRVPGPVRDEQFF.

The rearrangement uses TRBV7-2 and TRBJ2-3, with 7 nucleotides matching TRBD1. With 6 bases clipped from V and 2 bases from J, the junction kept 5 bases outside the gene matches. This CDR3 is 14 amino acids long. Germline lookup yields CDR1 SGHTA and CDR2 FQGNSA. The CDR3 nucleotides are TGTGCCAGCAGGCCGGGACAGCCCACAGATACGCAGTATTTT. It is translated as CASRPGQPTDTQYF.

This clonotype has more than one count but fewer than ten. This chain links TRBV7-3 with TRBJ1-2, with D maybe TRBD1 (6 bases). The V gene lost 4 bases and the J gene lost 8 bases, with 20 bases spanning the gap. This CDR3 has 15 amino acids. Germline lookup yields CDR1 SGHTA and CDR2 FQGTGA. CDR3 sequence (DNA): TGTGCCAGCAGCTCCGACTCGGGACACCGTAACGGCTACACCTTC. This encodes CASSSDSGHRNGYTF. Filled out from reference TRBV7-3 and TRBJ1-2, the complete variable domain reads GAGVSQTPSNKVTEKGKYVELRCDPISGHTALYWYRQSLGQGPEFLIYFQGTGAADDSGLPNDRFFAVRPEGSVSTLKIQRTERGDSAVYLCASSSDSGHRNGYTFGSGTRLTVV.

The CDR3 DNA reads as TGTGCCAGCAGCTTAGGAGGAGACCCCACGCGTTCACCCCTCCACTTT. Its translation is CASSLGGDPTRSPLHF. The rearrangement links TRBV7-6 to TRBJ1-6; unclear D gene. CDR3 length equals 16 residues. Trimming shortened V by 1 base and J by 9 bases, and 16 bases separated the two germline ends. CDR1 and CDR2 from the germline V gene are SGHVS and FNYEAQ.

This sequence joins TRBV7-2 and TRBJ2-3; D may be TRBD2 (6 bases). CDR1 SGHTA and CDR2 FQGNSA come from the germline V gene. There are 13 residues in the CDR3. V lost 8 bases and J lost 3, with 12 bases in between. CDR3 in amino acids: CASREWGTDTQYF. CDR3 sequence (DNA): TGTGCCAGCCGGGAGTGGGGAACAGATACGCAGTATTTT.

This clonotype was seen a few times. V and J are TRBV5-1 and TRBJ1-6, with a possible D match to TRBD1 (5 bases). The CDR3 spans 15 residues. The V and J ends lost 1 base and 9 bases respectively, with 14 bases between them. Germline values: CDR1 SGHRS, CDR2 YFSETQ. The CDR3 here is CASSLLGGSGSPLHF. The CDR3 DNA reads as TGCGCCAGCAGCTTGCTCGGGGGTTCGGGTTCACCCCTCCACTTT.

V and J are TRBV6-5 and TRBJ2-1; 11 bases line up with TRBD2. Looked up from germline, CDR1 is MNHEY and CDR2 is SVGAGI. The CDR3 has 16 residues. The J segment lost 4 bases and the V segment lost 4 bases, leaving 6 bases of the junction unmatched. CDR3 region: CASSSRGTSGYNEQFF. CDR3 bases: TGTGCCAGCAGTTCCCGGGGGACTAGCGGTTACAATGAGCAGTTCTTC.

CDR3 loop: CSVGKGPNEQFF. The DNA of the CDR3 is TGCAGCGTTGGAAAGGGGCCAAATGAGCAGTTCTTC. V usage is TRBV29-1 and J usage is TRBJ2-1, with D possibly matching TRBD1 (5 bases). The CDR3 totals 12 residues. V lost 4 bases to trimming and J lost 7 bases, with 11 bases between them. The germline V gene encodes CDR1 SQVTM and CDR2 ANQGSEA.